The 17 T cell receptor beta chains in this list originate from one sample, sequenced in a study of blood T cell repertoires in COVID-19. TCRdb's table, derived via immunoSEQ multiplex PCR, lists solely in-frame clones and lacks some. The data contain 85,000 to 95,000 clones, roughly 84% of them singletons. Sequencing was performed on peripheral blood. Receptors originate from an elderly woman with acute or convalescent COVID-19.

CDR3 bases: TGTGCCAGCAGTCTGCTGCGGGGCACCGGGGAGCTGTTTTTT. This encodes CASSLLRGTGELFF. The V gene is TRBV6-5, the J gene TRBJ2-2; a possible D gene is TRBD2 (6 bases). From germline, CDR1 is MNHEY and CDR2 SVGAGI. The CDR3 length is 14 residues. Trimming took off 5 bases at V and 4 bases at J, with 11 bases between the two ends.

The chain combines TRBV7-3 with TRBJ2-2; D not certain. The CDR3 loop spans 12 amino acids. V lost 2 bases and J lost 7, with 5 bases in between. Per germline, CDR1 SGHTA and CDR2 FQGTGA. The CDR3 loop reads CASSLSLGELFF. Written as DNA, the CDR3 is TGTGCCAGCAGCTTATCCCTCGGGGAGCTGTTTTTT.

The CDR3 spells CASSEGTSGAYEQYF. The CDR3 coding sequence is TGCGCCAGCAGCGAGGGGACTAGCGGGGCCTACGAGCAGTACTTC. The V gene is TRBV4-3, the J gene TRBJ2-7; 13 bases match TRBD2. The J segment lost 2 bases and the V segment lost 5 bases, leaving 3 bases of the junction unmatched. This CDR3 spans 15 amino acids. CDR1 and CDR2 from the germline V gene are LGHNA and YSLEER.

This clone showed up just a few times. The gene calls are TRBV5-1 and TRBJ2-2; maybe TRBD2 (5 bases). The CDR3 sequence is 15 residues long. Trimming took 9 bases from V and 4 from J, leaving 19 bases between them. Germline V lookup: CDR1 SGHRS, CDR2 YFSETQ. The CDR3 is CATRPLSRGTGELFF. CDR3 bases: TGCGCCACCCGCCCTCTTTCCCGGGGCACCGGGGAGCTGTTTTTT.

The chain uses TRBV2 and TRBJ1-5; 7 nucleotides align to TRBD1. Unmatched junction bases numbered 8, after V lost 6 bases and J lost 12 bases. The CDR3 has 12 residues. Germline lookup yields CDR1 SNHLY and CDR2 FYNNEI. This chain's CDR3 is CASSLQGVLQHF. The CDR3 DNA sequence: TGTGCCAGCAGCCTCCAGGGGGTTCTCCAGCATTTT.

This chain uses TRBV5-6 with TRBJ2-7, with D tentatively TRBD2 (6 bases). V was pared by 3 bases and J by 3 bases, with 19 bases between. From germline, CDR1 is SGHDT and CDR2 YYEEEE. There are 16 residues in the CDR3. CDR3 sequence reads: CASSSPKERGFYEQYF. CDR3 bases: TGTGCCAGCAGCTCGCCGAAGGAACGGGGGTTCTACGAGCAGTACTTC.

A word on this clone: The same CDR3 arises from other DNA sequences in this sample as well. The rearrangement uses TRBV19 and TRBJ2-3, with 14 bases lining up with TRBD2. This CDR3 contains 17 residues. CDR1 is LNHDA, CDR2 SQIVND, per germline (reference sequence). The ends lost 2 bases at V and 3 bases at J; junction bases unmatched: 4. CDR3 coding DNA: TGTGCCAGTAGTATATCCGGACTAGCGGGAGGAACAGATACGCAGTATTTT. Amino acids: CASSISGLAGGTDTQYF.

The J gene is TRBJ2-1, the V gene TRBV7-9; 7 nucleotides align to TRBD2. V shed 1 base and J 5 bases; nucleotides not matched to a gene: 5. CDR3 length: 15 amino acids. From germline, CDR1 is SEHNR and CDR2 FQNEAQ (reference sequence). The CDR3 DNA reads TGTGCCAGCAGCTTAGGGACTAGGGTGAACAATGAGCAGTTCTTC. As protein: CASSLGTRVNNEQFF.

For the CDR3, the DNA is TGTGCCAGCAGCTTGGAGCTGCAGGGGAATTCACCCCTCCACTTT. Its protein product is CASSLELQGNSPLHF. The chain employs TRBV5-5 and TRBJ1-6; tentative D call: TRBD1 (6 bases). CDR3 length equals 15 residues. Germline CDR1 is SGHKS and CDR2 is YYEKEE (reference sequence). Trimming cost V 0 bases and J 7 bases, with 11 bases left between them.

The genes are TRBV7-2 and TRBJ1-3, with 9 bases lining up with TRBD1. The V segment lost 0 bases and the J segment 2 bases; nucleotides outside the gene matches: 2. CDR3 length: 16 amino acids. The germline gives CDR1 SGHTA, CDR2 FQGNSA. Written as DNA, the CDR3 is TGTGCCAGCAGCTTAGCCGGGACAGGGCCTGGAAACACCATATATTTT. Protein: CASSLAGTGPGNTIYF.

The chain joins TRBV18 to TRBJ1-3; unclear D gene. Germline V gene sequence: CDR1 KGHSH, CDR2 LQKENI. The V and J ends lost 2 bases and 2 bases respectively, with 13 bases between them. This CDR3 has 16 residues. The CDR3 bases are TGTGCCAGCTCACCATACGGGGAGGGTCCTGGAAACACCATATATTTT. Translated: CASSPYGEGPGNTIYF.

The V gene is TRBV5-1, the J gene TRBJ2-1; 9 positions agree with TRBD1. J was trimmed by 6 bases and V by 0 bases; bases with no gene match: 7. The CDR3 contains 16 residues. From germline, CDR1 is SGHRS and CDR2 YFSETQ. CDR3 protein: CASSLAPGQGFNEQFF. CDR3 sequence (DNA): TGCGCCAGCAGCTTGGCCCCCGGACAGGGGTTCAATGAGCAGTTCTTC.

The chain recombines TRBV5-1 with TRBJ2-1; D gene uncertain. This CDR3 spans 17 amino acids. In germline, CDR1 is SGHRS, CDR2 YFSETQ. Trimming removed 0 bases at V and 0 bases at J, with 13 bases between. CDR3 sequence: CASSLGSGYSSYNEQFF. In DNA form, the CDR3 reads TGCGCCAGCAGCTTGGGGTCAGGTTATAGCTCCTACAATGAGCAGTTCTTC.

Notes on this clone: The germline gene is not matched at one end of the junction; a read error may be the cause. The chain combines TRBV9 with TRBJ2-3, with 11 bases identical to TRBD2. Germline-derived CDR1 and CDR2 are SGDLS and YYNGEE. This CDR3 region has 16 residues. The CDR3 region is CASSVASGGHTDTQYF. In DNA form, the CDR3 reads TGTGCAAGCAGCGTGGCTAGCGGGGGGCACACAGATACGCAGTATTTT.

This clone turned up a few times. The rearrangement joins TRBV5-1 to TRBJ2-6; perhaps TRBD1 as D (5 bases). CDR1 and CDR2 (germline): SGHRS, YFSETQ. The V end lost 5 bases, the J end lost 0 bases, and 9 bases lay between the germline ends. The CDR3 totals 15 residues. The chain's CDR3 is CASRLQVSGANVLTF. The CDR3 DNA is TGCGCCAGCAGGTTACAGGTCTCTGGGGCCAACGTCCTGACTTTC. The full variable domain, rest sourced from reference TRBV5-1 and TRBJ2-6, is KAGVTQTPRYLIKTRGQQVTLSCSPISGHRSVSWYQQTPGQGLQFLFEYFSETQRNKGNFPGRFSGRQFSNSRSEMNVSTLELGDSALYLCASRLQVSGANVLTFGAGSRLTVL.

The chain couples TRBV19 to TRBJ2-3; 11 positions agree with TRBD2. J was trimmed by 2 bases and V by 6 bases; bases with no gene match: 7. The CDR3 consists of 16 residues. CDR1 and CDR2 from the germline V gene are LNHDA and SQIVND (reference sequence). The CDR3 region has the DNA TGTGCCAGTAGGCCAGGGACTAGCGGATACACAGATACGCAGTATTTT. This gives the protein CASRPGTSGYTDTQYF.

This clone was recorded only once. The CDR3 coding sequence is TGTGCCAGTAGTCCCCGGAGGATGACAGATACGCAGTATTTT. Protein: CASSPRRMTDTQYF. The V gene is TRBV19, the J gene TRBJ2-3; tentatively, D is TRBD2 (5 bases). The germline gives CDR1 LNHDA, CDR2 SQIVND (reference sequence). CDR3 size: 14 residues. Trimming cost V 5 bases and J 3 bases, with 12 bases left between them.